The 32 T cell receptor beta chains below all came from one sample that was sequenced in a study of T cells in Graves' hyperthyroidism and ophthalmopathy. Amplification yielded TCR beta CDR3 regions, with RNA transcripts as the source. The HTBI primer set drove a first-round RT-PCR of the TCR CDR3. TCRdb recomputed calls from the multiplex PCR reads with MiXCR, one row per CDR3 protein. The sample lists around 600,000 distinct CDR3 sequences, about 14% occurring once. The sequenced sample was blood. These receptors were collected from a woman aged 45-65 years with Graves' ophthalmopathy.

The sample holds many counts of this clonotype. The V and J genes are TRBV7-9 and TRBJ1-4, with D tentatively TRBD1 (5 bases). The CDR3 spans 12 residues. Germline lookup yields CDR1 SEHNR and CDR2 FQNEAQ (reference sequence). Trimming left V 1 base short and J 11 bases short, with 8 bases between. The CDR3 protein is CASSLGGTKLFF. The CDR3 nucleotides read TGTGCCAGCAGCTTAGGAGGGACGAAACTGTTTTTT.

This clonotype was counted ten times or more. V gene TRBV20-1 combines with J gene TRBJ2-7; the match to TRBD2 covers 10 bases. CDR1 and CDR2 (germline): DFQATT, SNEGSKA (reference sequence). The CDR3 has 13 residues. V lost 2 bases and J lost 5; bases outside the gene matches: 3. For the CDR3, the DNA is TGCAGTGCTAGATGGGGACTAGCGCACGAGCAGTACTTC. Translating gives CSARWGLAHEQYF.

The DNA for the CDR3 is TGCGCCAGCACCGGGACAGGGGAAAAACTGTTTTTT. Amino acids: CASTGTGEKLFF. The chain carries TRBV10-2 and TRBJ1-4; TRBD1 aligns across 9 bases. Per germline, CDR1 WSHSY and CDR2 SAAADI. This CDR3 comprises 12 residues. Trimming removed 7 bases from V and 8 bases from J; junction bases left unmatched: 2.

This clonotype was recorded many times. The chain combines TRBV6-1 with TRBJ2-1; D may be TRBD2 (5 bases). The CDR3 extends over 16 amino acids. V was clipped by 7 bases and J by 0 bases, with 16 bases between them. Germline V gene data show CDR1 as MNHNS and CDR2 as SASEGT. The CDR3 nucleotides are TGTGCCAGCATGTTGAGGGCCTTATCCTCCTACAATGAGCAGTTCTTC. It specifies CASMLRALSSYNEQFF.

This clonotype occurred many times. The CDR3 bases are TGTGCCAGCAGCTTAGATCCAGGGACCTCCTACGAGCAGTACTTC. It codes for CASSLDPGTSYEQYF. The rearrangement joins TRBV11-2 to TRBJ2-7; D possibly matches TRBD1 or TRBD2 (5 bases each). The ends were cut back, 0 bases at V and 0 bases at J, with 9 bases in the middle. Germline values: CDR1 SGHAT, CDR2 FQNNGV. This CDR3 spans 15 amino acids.

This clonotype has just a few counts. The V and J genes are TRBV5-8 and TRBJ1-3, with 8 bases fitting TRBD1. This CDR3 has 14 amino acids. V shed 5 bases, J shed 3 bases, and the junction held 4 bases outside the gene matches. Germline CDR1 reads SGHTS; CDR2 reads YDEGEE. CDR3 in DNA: TGTGCCAGCAGAAACAGGGGGTTTGGAAACACCATATATTTT. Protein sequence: CASRNRGFGNTIYF.

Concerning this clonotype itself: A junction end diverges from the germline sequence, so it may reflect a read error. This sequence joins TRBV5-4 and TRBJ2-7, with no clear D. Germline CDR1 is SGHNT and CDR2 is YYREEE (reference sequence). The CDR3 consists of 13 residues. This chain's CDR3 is CASSFPGSDEQYF. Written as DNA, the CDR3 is TGTGCCAGCAGCTTTCCGGGCTCCGACGAGCAGTACTTC. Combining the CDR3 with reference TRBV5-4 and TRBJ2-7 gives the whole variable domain ETGVTQSPTHLIKTRGQQVTLRCSSQSGHNTVSWYQQALGQGPQFIFQYYREEENGRGNFPPRFSGLQFPNYSSELNVNALELDDSALYLCASSFPGSDEQYFGPGTRLTVT.

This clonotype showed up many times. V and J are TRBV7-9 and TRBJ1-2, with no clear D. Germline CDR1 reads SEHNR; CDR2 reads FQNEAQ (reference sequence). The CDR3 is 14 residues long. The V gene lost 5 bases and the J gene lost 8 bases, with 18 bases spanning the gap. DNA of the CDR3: TGTGCCAGCAGCCCGAGGTCCTCGGGAACCGGCTACACCTTC. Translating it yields CASSPRSSGTGYTF.

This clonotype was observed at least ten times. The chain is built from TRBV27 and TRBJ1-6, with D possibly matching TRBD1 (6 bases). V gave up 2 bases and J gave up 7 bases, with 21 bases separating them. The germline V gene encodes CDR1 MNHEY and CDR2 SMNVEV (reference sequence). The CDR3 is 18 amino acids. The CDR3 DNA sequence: TGTGCCAGCAGTTTACGGAACCAGGGGCGAGAGGGGAATTCACCCCTCCACTTT. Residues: CASSLRNQGREGNSPLHF.

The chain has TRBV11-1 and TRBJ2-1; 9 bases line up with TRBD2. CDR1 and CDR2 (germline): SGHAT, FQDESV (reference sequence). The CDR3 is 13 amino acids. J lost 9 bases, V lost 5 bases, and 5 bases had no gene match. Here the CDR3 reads CASSEASGIEQFF. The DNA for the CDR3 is TGTGCCAGCAGCGAGGCTAGCGGGATTGAGCAGTTCTTC. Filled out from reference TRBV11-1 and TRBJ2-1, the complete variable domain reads EAEVAQSPRYKITEKSQAVAFWCDPISGHATLYWYRQILGQGPELLVQFQDESVVDDSQLPKDRFSAERLKGVDSTLKIQPAELGDSAMYLCASSEASGIEQFFGPGTRLTVL.

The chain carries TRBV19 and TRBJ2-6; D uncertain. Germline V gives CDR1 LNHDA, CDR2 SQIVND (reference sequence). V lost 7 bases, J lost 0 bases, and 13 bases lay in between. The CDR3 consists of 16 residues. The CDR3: CASMVSVVSGANVLTF. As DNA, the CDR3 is TGTGCCAGTATGGTCAGTGTAGTCTCTGGGGCCAACGTCCTGACTTTC.

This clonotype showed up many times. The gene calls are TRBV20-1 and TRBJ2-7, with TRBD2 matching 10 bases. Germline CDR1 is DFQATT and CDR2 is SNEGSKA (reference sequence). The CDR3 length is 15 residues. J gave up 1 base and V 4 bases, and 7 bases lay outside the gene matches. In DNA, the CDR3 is TGCAGTGCTATCGAAGTACTAGCGGGATCCTACGAGCAGTACTTC. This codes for CSAIEVLAGSYEQYF.

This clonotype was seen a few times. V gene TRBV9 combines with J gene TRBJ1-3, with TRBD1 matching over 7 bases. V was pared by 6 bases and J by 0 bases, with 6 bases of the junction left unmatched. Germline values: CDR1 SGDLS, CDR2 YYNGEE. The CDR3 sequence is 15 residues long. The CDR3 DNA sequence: TGTGCCAGCACCCGGGACAGCTTCTCTGGAAACACCATATATTTT. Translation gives CASTRDSFSGNTIYF.

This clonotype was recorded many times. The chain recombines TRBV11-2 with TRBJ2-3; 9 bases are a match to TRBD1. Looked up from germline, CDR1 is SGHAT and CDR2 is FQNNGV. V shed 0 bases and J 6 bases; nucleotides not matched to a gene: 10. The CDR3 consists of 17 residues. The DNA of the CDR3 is TGTGCCAGCAGCTTAGACGGGACAGGGACATGGCGGGATACGCAGTATTTT. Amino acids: CASSLDGTGTWRDTQYF.

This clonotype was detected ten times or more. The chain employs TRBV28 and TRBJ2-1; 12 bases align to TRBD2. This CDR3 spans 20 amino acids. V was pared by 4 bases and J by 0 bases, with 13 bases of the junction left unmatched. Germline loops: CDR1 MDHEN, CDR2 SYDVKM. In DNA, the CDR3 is TGTGCCAGCAGTTCAACCGGGACTAGCGGGCCCACTAGCTCCTACAATGAGCAGTTCTTC. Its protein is CASSSTGTSGPTSSYNEQFF.

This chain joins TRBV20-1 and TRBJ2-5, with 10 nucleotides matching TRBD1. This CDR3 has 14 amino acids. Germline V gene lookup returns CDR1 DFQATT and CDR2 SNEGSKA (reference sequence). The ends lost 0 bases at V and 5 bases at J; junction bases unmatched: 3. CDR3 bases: TGCAGTGCTAGAGATCGGACAGGGGGGGAGACCCAGTACTTC. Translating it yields CSARDRTGGETQYF.

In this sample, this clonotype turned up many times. CDR3 in amino acids: CASSLGRDRWNTEAFF. The CDR3 nucleotides read TGCGCCAGCAGCTTGGGGAGGGACAGGTGGAACACTGAAGCTTTCTTT. The chain carries TRBV5-1 and TRBJ1-1; TRBD1 agrees at 8 bases. Germline CDR1 and CDR2: SGHRS and YFSETQ. V lost 0 bases to trimming and J lost 1 base; unmatched junction nucleotides: 5. The CDR3 has 16 residues.

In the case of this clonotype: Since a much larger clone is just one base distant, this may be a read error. The CDR3 reads CATSRLDSPYNEQFF. The CDR3 DNA follows: TGTGCCACCAGCAGACTAGACAGCCCCTACAATGAGCAGTTCTTC. The rearrangement uses TRBV15 and TRBJ2-1; weak D call: TRBD1 (5 bases). Trimming pared 2 bases from V and 2 bases from J, leaving 10 bases between. From germline, CDR1 is LNHNV and CDR2 YYDKDF (reference sequence). The CDR3 has 15 residues.

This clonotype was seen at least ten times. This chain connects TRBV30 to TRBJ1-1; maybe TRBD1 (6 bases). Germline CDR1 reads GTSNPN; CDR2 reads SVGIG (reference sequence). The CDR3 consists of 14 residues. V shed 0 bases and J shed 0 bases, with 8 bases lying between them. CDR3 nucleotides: TGTGCCTGGAGTGTACAGGGATTGAACACTGAAGCTTTCTTT. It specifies CAWSVQGLNTEAFF.

This CDR3 is CASSTTGGVTEAFF. The DNA of the CDR3 is TGTGCCAGCAGCACGACAGGGGGTGTGACTGAAGCTTTCTTT. This sequence joins TRBV7-3 and TRBJ1-1; the match to TRBD1 covers 9 bases. Germline V CDR1 and CDR2: SGHTA, FQGTGA. The ends lost 5 bases at V and 5 bases at J; junction bases unmatched: 6. The CDR3 spans 14 residues.

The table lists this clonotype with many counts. The CDR3 here is CAISDPGPGNEQFF. Here the CDR3 DNA reads TGTGCCATCAGCGATCCGGGACCGGGCAATGAGCAGTTCTTC. V usage is TRBV10-3 and J usage is TRBJ2-1, with D perhaps matching TRBD1 or TRBD2 (5 bases each). In germline, CDR1 is ENHRY, CDR2 SYGVKD. V shed 6 bases and J shed 6 bases, with 15 bases lying between them. The CDR3 spans 14 residues.

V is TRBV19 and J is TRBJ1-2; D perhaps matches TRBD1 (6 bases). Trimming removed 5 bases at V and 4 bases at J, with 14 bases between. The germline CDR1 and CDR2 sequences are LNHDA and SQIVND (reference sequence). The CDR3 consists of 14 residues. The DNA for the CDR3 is TGTGCCAGTAGTTCGGACAGAGGGGTCTATGGCTACACCTTC. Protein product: CASSSDRGVYGYTF.

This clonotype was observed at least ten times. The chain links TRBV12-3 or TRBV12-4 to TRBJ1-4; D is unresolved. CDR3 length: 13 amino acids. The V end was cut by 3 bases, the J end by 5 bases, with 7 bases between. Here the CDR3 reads CASSFTVNEKLFF. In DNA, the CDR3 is TGTGCCAGCAGTTTTACGGTAAATGAAAAACTGTTTTTT.

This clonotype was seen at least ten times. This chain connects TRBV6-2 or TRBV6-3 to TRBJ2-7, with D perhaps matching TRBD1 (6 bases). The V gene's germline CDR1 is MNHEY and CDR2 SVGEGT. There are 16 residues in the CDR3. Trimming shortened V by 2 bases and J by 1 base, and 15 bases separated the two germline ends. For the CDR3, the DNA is TGTGCCAGCAGTTACGTTCTGGGGGCGAGGTCCTACGAGCAGTACTTC. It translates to CASSYVLGARSYEQYF.

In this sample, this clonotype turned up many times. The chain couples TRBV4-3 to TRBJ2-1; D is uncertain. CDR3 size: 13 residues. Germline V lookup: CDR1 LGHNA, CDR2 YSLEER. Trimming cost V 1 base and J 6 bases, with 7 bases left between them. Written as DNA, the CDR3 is TGCGCCAGCAGCCAAGCCCCTGGCAATGAGCAGTTCTTC. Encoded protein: CASSQAPGNEQFF.

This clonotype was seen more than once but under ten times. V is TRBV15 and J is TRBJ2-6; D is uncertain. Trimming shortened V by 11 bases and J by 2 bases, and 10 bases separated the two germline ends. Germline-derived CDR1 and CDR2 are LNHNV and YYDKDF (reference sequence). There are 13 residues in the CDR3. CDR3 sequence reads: CASSSPGANVLTF. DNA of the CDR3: TGTGCCTCGTCCTCCCCTGGGGCCAACGTCCTGACTTTC.

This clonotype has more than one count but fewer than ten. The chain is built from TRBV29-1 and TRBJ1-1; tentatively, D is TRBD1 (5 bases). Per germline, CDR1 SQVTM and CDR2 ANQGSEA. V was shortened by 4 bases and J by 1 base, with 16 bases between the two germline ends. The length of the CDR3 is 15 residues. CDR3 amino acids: CSVAGTGVGNTEAFF. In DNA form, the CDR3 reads TGCAGCGTTGCTGGTACAGGCGTCGGGAACACTGAAGCTTTCTTT.

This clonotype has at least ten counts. The CDR3 spells CSAPYVGGGTGELFF. DNA for the CDR3: TGCAGTGCCCCCTATGTGGGAGGGGGGACCGGGGAGCTGTTTTTT. This chain links TRBV20-1 with TRBJ2-2, with D maybe TRBD2 (7 bases). Per germline, CDR1 DFQATT and CDR2 SNEGSKA (reference sequence). V was trimmed by 6 bases and J by 5 bases, leaving 19 bases between them. The CDR3 is 15 amino acids.

The CDR3 nucleotides read TGTGCCAGCAGTCCCCGGACTAGCGGGAGGGCCTCCAATGAGCAGTTCTTC. It yields the protein CASSPRTSGRASNEQFF. V gene TRBV28 combines with J gene TRBJ2-1, with 15 nucleotides matching TRBD2. Germline trimming cut 5 bases from V and 6 bases from J; bases unmatched to any gene: 8. The germline V gene encodes CDR1 MDHEN and CDR2 SYDVKM. The CDR3 runs to 17 residues.

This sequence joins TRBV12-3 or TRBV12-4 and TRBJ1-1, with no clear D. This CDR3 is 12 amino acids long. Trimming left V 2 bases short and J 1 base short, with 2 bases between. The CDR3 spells CASSLWNTEAFF. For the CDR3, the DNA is TGTGCCAGCAGTTTATGGAACACTGAAGCTTTCTTT.

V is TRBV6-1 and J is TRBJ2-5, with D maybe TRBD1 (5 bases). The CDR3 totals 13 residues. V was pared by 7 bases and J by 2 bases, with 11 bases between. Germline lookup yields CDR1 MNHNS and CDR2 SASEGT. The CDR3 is CASNRQIQETQYF. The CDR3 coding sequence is TGTGCCAGCAATAGACAGATTCAAGAGACCCAGTACTTC.

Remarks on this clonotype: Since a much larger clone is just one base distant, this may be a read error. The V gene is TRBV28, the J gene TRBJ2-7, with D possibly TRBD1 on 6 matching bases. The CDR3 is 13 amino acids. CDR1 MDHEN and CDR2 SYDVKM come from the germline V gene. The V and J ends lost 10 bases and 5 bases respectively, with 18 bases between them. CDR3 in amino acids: CATGAKFRHEQYF. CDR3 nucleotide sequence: TGTGCCACAGGGGCAAAGTTCCGGCACGAGCAGTACTTC.